This is a list of T cell receptor beta chains from one sample in a study of identifying expanded T cells in peripheral blood. This table comes from immunoSEQ multiplex PCR, and its TCRdb copy is limited to in-frame clones, with some not included. This table has 65,000 to 95,000 clones, around 83% appearing once. Sequences were obtained from blood. The source of these receptors is a person aged 18 to 75 in good health. Both conserved end residues are part of each CDR3. D genes are given only for firm matches. A row's size may be missing; if present it is once, few, many or a size class.

clone_size: -
j_call: TRBJ1-2
v_call: TRBV19
cdr3_length: 13
d_call: -
cdr3_nt: TGTGCCAGTAGACAGGGTAGTAGGGATGGCTACACCTTC
cdr3_aa: CASRQGSRDGYTF

clone_size: -
j_call: TRBJ2-2
v_call: TRBV7-2
cdr3_length: 12
d_call: -
cdr3_nt: TGTGCCAGCAGCTCCCTGGGCGGGGAGCTGTTTTTT
cdr3_aa: CASSSLGGELFF

clone_size: -
j_call: TRBJ2-5
v_call: TRBV5-1
cdr3_length: 17
d_call: -
cdr3_nt: TGCGCCAGCAGCTTAGGGGCGATTAACGGCTTCCAAGAGACCCAGTACTTC
cdr3_aa: CASSLGAINGFQETQYF

clone_size: -
j_call: TRBJ1-2
v_call: TRBV27
cdr3_length: 16
d_call: -
cdr3_nt: TGTGCCAGCAGTTTCCTCCGGGACACCTCTAACTATGGCTACACCTTC
cdr3_aa: CASSFLRDTSNYGYTF

clone_size: once
j_call: TRBJ2-5
v_call: TRBV9
cdr3_length: 18
d_call: TRBD2
cdr3_nt: TGTGCCAGCAGCGTAGCAGGAGGGACTAGCGGGAAGCAAGAGACCCAGTACTTC
cdr3_aa: CASSVAGGTSGKQETQYF

clone_size: -
j_call: TRBJ1-1
v_call: TRBV27
cdr3_length: 14
d_call: TRBD1
cdr3_nt: TGTGCCAGCAGGAGACAGGGGCCGAACACTGAAGCTTTCTTT
cdr3_aa: CASRRQGPNTEAFF

clone_size: -
j_call: TRBJ1-1
v_call: TRBV5-6
cdr3_length: 15
d_call: -
cdr3_nt: TGTGCCAGCAGCTTGGCACCGGGACAGAACACTGAAGCTTTCTTT
cdr3_aa: CASSLAPGQNTEAFF

clone_size: -
j_call: TRBJ2-1
v_call: TRBV6-1
cdr3_length: 15
d_call: TRBD2
cdr3_nt: TGTGCCAGCAGTGCGGTACTAGCGGGAAACAATGAGCAGTTCTTC
cdr3_aa: CASSAVLAGNNEQFF

clone_size: -
j_call: TRBJ2-7
v_call: TRBV2
cdr3_length: 14
d_call: TRBD2
cdr3_nt: TGTGCCAGCAATATAGTAGCGGGAGGAGGCGAGCAGTACTTC
cdr3_aa: CASNIVAGGGEQYF

clone_size: -
j_call: TRBJ2-7
v_call: TRBV7-2
cdr3_length: 14
d_call: TRBD1
cdr3_nt: TGTGCCAGCAGCTGGGGGACAGGGGTGTCTGAGCAGTACTTC
cdr3_aa: CASSWGTGVSEQYF

clone_size: few
j_call: TRBJ2-1
v_call: TRBV6-6
cdr3_length: 11
d_call: -
cdr3_nt: TGTGCCAGCACTTCCTACAATGAGCAGTTCTTC
cdr3_aa: CASTSYNEQFF

clone_size: -
j_call: TRBJ1-3
v_call: TRBV6-4
cdr3_length: 14
d_call: -
cdr3_nt: TGTGCCAGCCTGAACAGAAGAGTCCAAAACACCATATATTTT
cdr3_aa: CASLNRRVQNTIYF

clone_size: -
j_call: TRBJ2-7
v_call: TRBV4-3
cdr3_length: 16
d_call: TRBD2
cdr3_nt: TGCGCCAGCAGCCAAGCTAGCGGGACCATCTCCTACGAGCAGTACTTC
cdr3_aa: CASSQASGTISYEQYF

clone_size: few
j_call: TRBJ2-1
v_call: TRBV29-1
cdr3_length: 15
d_call: -
cdr3_nt: TGCAGCGTTGACGAGACTCGCAGCTCCTACAATGAGCAGTTCTTC
cdr3_aa: CSVDETRSSYNEQFF

clone_size: -
j_call: TRBJ2-5
v_call: TRBV5-6
cdr3_length: 15
d_call: TRBD1
cdr3_nt: TGTGCCAGCAGCTTGGTGGCACAGGGGCAGGAGACCCAGTACTTC
cdr3_aa: CASSLVAQGQETQYF

clone_size: -
j_call: TRBJ2-1
v_call: TRBV9
cdr3_length: 14
d_call: -
cdr3_nt: TGTGCCAGCAGCGGGCTGGGTAGCGGAAATGAGCAGTTCTTC
cdr3_aa: CASSGLGSGNEQFF

clone_size: -
j_call: TRBJ1-2
v_call: TRBV5-5
cdr3_length: 14
d_call: -
cdr3_nt: TGTGCCAGCAGCTTGGAGAGGACCCTCTATGGCTACACCTTC
cdr3_aa: CASSLERTLYGYTF

clone_size: -
j_call: TRBJ1-5
v_call: TRBV28
cdr3_length: 15
d_call: -
cdr3_nt: TGTGCCAGCAAAGAACGGAGTTATAGCAATCAGCCCCAGCATTTT
cdr3_aa: CASKERSYSNQPQHF

clone_size: -
j_call: TRBJ1-4
v_call: TRBV5-6
cdr3_length: 13
d_call: -
cdr3_nt: TGTGCCAGCAGGGACAGAACCAATGAAAAACTGTTTTTT
cdr3_aa: CASRDRTNEKLFF

clone_size: -
j_call: TRBJ2-3
v_call: TRBV7-2
cdr3_length: 13
d_call: -
cdr3_nt: TGTGCCAGCAGCTTAATGATCCCTGATACGCAGTATTTT
cdr3_aa: CASSLMIPDTQYF

clone_size: many
j_call: TRBJ2-1
v_call: TRBV7-3
cdr3_length: 13
d_call: -
cdr3_nt: TGTGCCAGCAGCTCTAGCTCCTACAATGAGCAGTTCTTC
cdr3_aa: CASSSSSYNEQFF

clone_size: -
j_call: TRBJ2-3
v_call: TRBV7-2
cdr3_length: 16
d_call: TRBD1
cdr3_nt: TGTGCCAGCAGCTTCGGACAGGGTAATTTCGCAGATACGCAGTATTTT
cdr3_aa: CASSFGQGNFADTQYF

clone_size: -
j_call: TRBJ2-2
v_call: TRBV2
cdr3_length: 14
d_call: TRBD1
cdr3_nt: TGTGCCAGCAAAGGGGGCAGGAACACCGGGGAGCTGTTTTTT
cdr3_aa: CASKGGRNTGELFF

clone_size: -
j_call: TRBJ1-5
v_call: TRBV19
cdr3_length: 15
d_call: TRBD1
cdr3_nt: TGTGCCAGTAGGCTTTCCGGGACAGGCGATCAGCCCCAGCATTTT
cdr3_aa: CASRLSGTGDQPQHF

clone_size: -
j_call: TRBJ2-2
v_call: TRBV7-8
cdr3_length: 16
d_call: TRBD2
cdr3_nt: TGTGCCAGCAGCTTATCAGCGGGAGCCTACACCGGGGAGCTGTTTTTT
cdr3_aa: CASSLSAGAYTGELFF

clone_size: -
j_call: TRBJ2-7
v_call: TRBV6-5
cdr3_length: 14
d_call: TRBD1
cdr3_nt: TGTGCCAGCAGCCAGAGACAGGGTTCCTACGAGCAGTACTTC
cdr3_aa: CASSQRQGSYEQYF

clone_size: few
j_call: TRBJ2-5
v_call: TRBV5-8
cdr3_length: 13
d_call: TRBD2
cdr3_nt: TGTGCCAGCAGCTCTCGACTAGCCGAGACCCAGTACTTC
cdr3_aa: CASSSRLAETQYF

clone_size: -
j_call: TRBJ2-2
v_call: TRBV7-3
cdr3_length: 14
d_call: -
cdr3_nt: TGTGCCAGCAGCATACTCCCAGGGACCGGGGAGCTGTTTTTT
cdr3_aa: CASSILPGTGELFF

clone_size: -
j_call: TRBJ2-1
v_call: TRBV5-1
cdr3_length: 17
d_call: TRBD2
cdr3_nt: TGCGCCAGCAGCTTGGTAGTAGCGGGAGGACTTGGTAATGAGCAGTTCTTC
cdr3_aa: CASSLVVAGGLGNEQFF

clone_size: -
j_call: TRBJ2-7
v_call: TRBV6-9
cdr3_length: 20
d_call: TRBD1
cdr3_nt: TGTGCCAGCAGTTATTCTGGGACAGGGGGCCTTTTGCGGGGTCACTACGAGCAGTACTTC
cdr3_aa: CASSYSGTGGLLRGHYEQYF

clone_size: -
j_call: TRBJ2-5
v_call: TRBV7-2
cdr3_length: 13
d_call: -
cdr3_nt: TGTGCCAGCAGCCTGCGTGGGCAGGATCCCGAGTACTTC
cdr3_aa: CASSLRGQDPEYF

clone_size: once
j_call: TRBJ2-2
v_call: TRBV18
cdr3_length: 15
d_call: -
cdr3_nt: TGTGCCAGCTCACTTTCACAGACGAACACCGGGGAGCTGTTTTTT
cdr3_aa: CASSLSQTNTGELFF

clone_size: -
j_call: TRBJ2-3
v_call: TRBV7-2
cdr3_length: 16
d_call: TRBD2
cdr3_nt: TGTGCCAGCAGCCCAGGACTAGCGGGTCGCACAGATACGCAGTATTTT
cdr3_aa: CASSPGLAGRTDTQYF

clone_size: once
j_call: TRBJ2-7
v_call: TRBV18
cdr3_length: 13
d_call: -
cdr3_nt: TGTGCCAGCTCACCATCCGGGTTAGGCGAGCAGTACTTC
cdr3_aa: CASSPSGLGEQYF

clone_size: few
j_call: TRBJ1-4
v_call: TRBV6-5
cdr3_length: 16
d_call: -
cdr3_nt: TGTGCCAGCAGTTACCGGGCAGGGAGGGGAAATGAAAAACTGTTTTTT
cdr3_aa: CASSYRAGRGNEKLFF

clone_size: -
j_call: TRBJ2-7
v_call: TRBV9
cdr3_length: 17
d_call: TRBD2
cdr3_nt: TGTGCCAGCAGCCCCCGTGGGGGACTAGCGGACTCCTACGAGCAGTACTTC
cdr3_aa: CASSPRGGLADSYEQYF

clone_size: -
j_call: TRBJ2-2
v_call: TRBV29-1
cdr3_length: 14
d_call: -
cdr3_nt: TGCAGCGTTCTTCCGGGGACCGAAACCGGGGAGCTGTTTTTT
cdr3_aa: CSVLPGTETGELFF

clone_size: -
j_call: TRBJ2-1
v_call: TRBV4-3
cdr3_length: 17
d_call: TRBD2
cdr3_nt: TGCGCCAGCAGCCAAGCGGTAGCGGGAGAACCCTACAATGAGCAGTTCTTC
cdr3_aa: CASSQAVAGEPYNEQFF

clone_size: few
j_call: TRBJ2-7
v_call: TRBV2
cdr3_length: 11
d_call: -
cdr3_nt: TGTGCCAGCAGTAACTACTACGAGCAGTACTTC
cdr3_aa: CASSNYYEQYF

clone_size: -
j_call: TRBJ2-7
v_call: TRBV19
cdr3_length: 15
d_call: -
cdr3_nt: TGTGCCAGTAGCCTACCGCCGTTTAGGTCCTACGAGCAGTACTTC
cdr3_aa: CASSLPPFRSYEQYF

clone_size: once
j_call: TRBJ1-2
v_call: TRBV7-9
cdr3_length: 15
d_call: -
cdr3_nt: TGTGCCAGCACCCCAGGGCGGGGGGCGCCTTATGGCTACACCTTC
cdr3_aa: CASTPGRGAPYGYTF

clone_size: -
j_call: TRBJ2-2
v_call: TRBV5-1
cdr3_length: 16
d_call: -
cdr3_nt: TGCGCCAGCAGCTCCCGACAGGGAGGACACACCGGGGAGCTGTTTTTT
cdr3_aa: CASSSRQGGHTGELFF

clone_size: -
j_call: TRBJ2-5
v_call: TRBV13
cdr3_length: 14
d_call: -
cdr3_nt: TGTGCCAGCAGCTTAGGGACTGGAGGGGAGACCCAGTACTTC
cdr3_aa: CASSLGTGGETQYF

clone_size: -
j_call: TRBJ1-2
v_call: TRBV4-1
cdr3_length: 15
d_call: -
cdr3_nt: TGCGCCAGCAGCCAAGAGAGCCCAGGTCACTATGGCTACACCTTC
cdr3_aa: CASSQESPGHYGYTF

clone_size: -
j_call: TRBJ2-4
v_call: TRBV4-1
cdr3_length: 19
d_call: -
cdr3_nt: TGCGCCAGCAGCCAAGTAGTTGGGTTTAGCCCCCTAAAGGTACACATTCAGTACTTC
cdr3_aa: CASSQVVGFSPLKVHIQYF

clone_size: once
j_call: TRBJ1-3
v_call: TRBV6-5
cdr3_length: 14
d_call: -
cdr3_nt: TGTGCCAGCACGGGGGGCATCGGTGGGAACACCATATATTTT
cdr3_aa: CASTGGIGGNTIYF

clone_size: -
j_call: TRBJ2-2
v_call: TRBV5-4
cdr3_length: 16
d_call: TRBD2
cdr3_nt: TGTGCCAGCAGCGTGCCGGGACTAGCGAACACCGGGGAGCTGTTTTTT
cdr3_aa: CASSVPGLANTGELFF

clone_size: -
j_call: TRBJ2-7
v_call: TRBV7-2
cdr3_length: 15
d_call: TRBD2
cdr3_nt: TGTGCCAGCAGCTTAGTGGCGGGAGAAGGGCGGGAGCAGTACTTC
cdr3_aa: CASSLVAGEGREQYF

clone_size: -
j_call: TRBJ2-1
v_call: TRBV4-2
cdr3_length: 14
d_call: -
cdr3_nt: TGTGCCAGCAGCCAAGCGGATCTGTCCTCTGAGCAGTTCTTC
cdr3_aa: CASSQADLSSEQFF

clone_size: -
j_call: TRBJ2-3
v_call: TRBV7-3
cdr3_length: 14
d_call: -
cdr3_nt: TGTGCCAGCAGCTTATTGGCCTCGGCAGATACGCAGTATTTT
cdr3_aa: CASSLLASADTQYF

clone_size: -
j_call: TRBJ2-1
v_call: TRBV7-2
cdr3_length: 14
d_call: -
cdr3_nt: TGTGCCAGCAGGCCGGGACGCCTTTACAATGAGCAGTTCTTC
cdr3_aa: CASRPGRLYNEQFF

clone_size: -
j_call: TRBJ1-3
v_call: TRBV9
cdr3_length: 17
d_call: -
cdr3_nt: TGTGCCAGCAGCGTAGCTACCAGGGGCAGGGCCGGAAACACCATATATTTT
cdr3_aa: CASSVATRGRAGNTIYF

clone_size: -
j_call: TRBJ1-3
v_call: TRBV7-2
cdr3_length: 15
d_call: -
cdr3_nt: TGTGCCAGCAGCTTAACGGCCTCGTCTGGAAACACCATATATTTT
cdr3_aa: CASSLTASSGNTIYF

clone_size: once
j_call: TRBJ2-4
v_call: TRBV6-1
cdr3_length: 14
d_call: -
cdr3_nt: TGTGCCAGCAGTGAACAGGGAACCAAAAACATTCAGTACTTC
cdr3_aa: CASSEQGTKNIQYF

clone_size: -
j_call: TRBJ2-5
v_call: TRBV7-2
cdr3_length: 15
d_call: TRBD1
cdr3_nt: TGTGCCAGCAGCTTTGAGGCAGGGGGTGGAGAGACCCAGTACTTC
cdr3_aa: CASSFEAGGGETQYF

clone_size: -
j_call: TRBJ1-3
v_call: TRBV9
cdr3_length: 16
d_call: -
cdr3_nt: TGTGCCAGCAGCGTACAACAGGGTTTTACTGGAAACACCATATATTTT
cdr3_aa: CASSVQQGFTGNTIYF

clone_size: -
j_call: TRBJ2-5
v_call: TRBV4-2
cdr3_length: 15
d_call: -
cdr3_nt: TGTGCCAGCAGCCAAGATGAACAGGCTTGGGAGACCCAGTACTTC
cdr3_aa: CASSQDEQAWETQYF